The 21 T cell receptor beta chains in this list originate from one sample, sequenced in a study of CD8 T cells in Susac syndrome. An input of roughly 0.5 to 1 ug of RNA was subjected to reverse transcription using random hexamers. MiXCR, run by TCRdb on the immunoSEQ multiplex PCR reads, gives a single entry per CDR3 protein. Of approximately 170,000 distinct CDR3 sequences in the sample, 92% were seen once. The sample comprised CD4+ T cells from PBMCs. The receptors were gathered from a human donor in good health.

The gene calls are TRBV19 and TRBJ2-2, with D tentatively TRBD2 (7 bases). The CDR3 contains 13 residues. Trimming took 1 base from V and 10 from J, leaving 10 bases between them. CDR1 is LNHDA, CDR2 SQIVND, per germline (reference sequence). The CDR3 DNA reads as TGTGCCAGTAGTATAGCGGGGGGCACGGAGCTGTTTTTT. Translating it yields CASSIAGGTELFF.

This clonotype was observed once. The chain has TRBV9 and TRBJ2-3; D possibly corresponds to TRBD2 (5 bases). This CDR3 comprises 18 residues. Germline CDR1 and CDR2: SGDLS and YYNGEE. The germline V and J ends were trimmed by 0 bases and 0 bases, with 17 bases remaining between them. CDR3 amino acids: CASSVELEVTASTDTQYF. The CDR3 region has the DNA TGTGCCAGCAGCGTAGAGTTGGAGGTTACTGCTAGCACAGATACGCAGTATTTT.

The CDR3 protein is CASSLNSGANVLTF. As DNA, the CDR3 is TGTGCCAGCAGCTTGAACTCTGGGGCCAACGTCCTGACTTTC. This chain uses TRBV7-2 with TRBJ2-6; D not resolved. The CDR3 extends over 14 amino acids. Germline V gene sequence: CDR1 SGHTA, CDR2 FQGNSA. Trimming cost V 3 bases and J 0 bases, with 3 bases left between them.

CDR3 loop: CASSPSAGQTDTQYF. For the CDR3, the DNA is TGCGCCAGCAGCCCCTCAGCGGGCCAGACAGATACGCAGTATTTT. The chain carries TRBV5-1 and TRBJ2-3; possible D gene TRBD2, 6 bases. CDR1 is SGHRS, CDR2 YFSETQ, per germline. The V end was cut by 4 bases, the J end by 3 bases, with 15 bases between. The CDR3 is made up of 15 amino acids.

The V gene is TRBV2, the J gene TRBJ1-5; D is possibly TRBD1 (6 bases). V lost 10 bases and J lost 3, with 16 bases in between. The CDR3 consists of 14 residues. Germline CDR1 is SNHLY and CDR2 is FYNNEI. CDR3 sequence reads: CATKGGLANQPQHF. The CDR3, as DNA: TGTGCCACAAAAGGGGGACTCGCCAATCAGCCCCAGCATTTT. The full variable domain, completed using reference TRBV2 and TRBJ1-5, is EPEVTQTPSHQVTQMGQEVILRCVPISNHLYFYWYRQILGQKVEFLVSFYNNEISEKSEIFDDQFSVERPDGSNFTLKIRSTKLEDSAMYFCATKGGLANQPQHFGDGTRLSIL.

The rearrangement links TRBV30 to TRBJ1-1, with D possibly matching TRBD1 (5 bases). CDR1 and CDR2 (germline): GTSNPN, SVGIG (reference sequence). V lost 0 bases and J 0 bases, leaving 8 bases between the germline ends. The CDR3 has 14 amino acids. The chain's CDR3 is CAWSVAGLNTEAFF. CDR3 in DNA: TGTGCCTGGAGTGTAGCAGGGTTGAACACTGAAGCTTTCTTT. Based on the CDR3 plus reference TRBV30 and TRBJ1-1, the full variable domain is SQTIHQWPATLVQPVGSPLSLECTVEGTSNPNLYWYRQAAGRGLQLLFYSVGIGQISSEVPQNLSASRPQDRQFILSSKKLLLSDSGFYLCAWSVAGLNTEAFFGQGTRLTVV.

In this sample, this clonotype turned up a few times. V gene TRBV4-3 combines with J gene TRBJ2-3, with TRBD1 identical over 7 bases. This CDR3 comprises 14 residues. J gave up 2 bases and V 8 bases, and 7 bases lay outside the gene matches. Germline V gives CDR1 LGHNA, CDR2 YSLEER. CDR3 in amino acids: CASRRDSFTDTQYF. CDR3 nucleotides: TGCGCCAGCCGCCGGGACAGCTTCACAGATACGCAGTATTTT.

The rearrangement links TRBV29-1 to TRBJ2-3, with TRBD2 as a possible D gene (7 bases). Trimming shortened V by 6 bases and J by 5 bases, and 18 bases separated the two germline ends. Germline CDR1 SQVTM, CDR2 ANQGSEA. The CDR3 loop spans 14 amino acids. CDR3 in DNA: TGCAGCGTCGCCCTTGGGGGGGCCGAAGATACGCAGTATTTT. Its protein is CSVALGGAEDTQYF.

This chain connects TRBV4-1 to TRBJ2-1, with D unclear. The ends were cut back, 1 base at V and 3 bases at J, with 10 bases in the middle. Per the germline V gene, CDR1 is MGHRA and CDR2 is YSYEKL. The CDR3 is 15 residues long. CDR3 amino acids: CASSQGLRFYNEQFF. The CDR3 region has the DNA TGCGCCAGCAGCCAAGGTTTGCGGTTCTACAATGAGCAGTTCTTC.

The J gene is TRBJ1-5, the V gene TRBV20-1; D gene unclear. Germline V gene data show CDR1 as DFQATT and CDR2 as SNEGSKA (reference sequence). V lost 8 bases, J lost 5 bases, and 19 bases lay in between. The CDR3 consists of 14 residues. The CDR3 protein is CSSQASRSDQPQHF. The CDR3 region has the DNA TGCAGTTCCCAAGCTTCCCGCAGCGATCAGCCCCAGCATTTT.

The CDR3 nucleotides are TGTGCCACCAGTGATTCCGGCCCCAGGGACCAAGAGACCCAGTACTTC. This translates into CATSDSGPRDQETQYF. J is TRBJ2-5 and V is TRBV24-1; maybe TRBD1 (5 bases). The CDR3 is made up of 16 amino acids. V was shortened by 2 bases and J by 0 bases, with 12 bases between the two germline ends. From germline, CDR1 is KGHDR and CDR2 SFDVKD.

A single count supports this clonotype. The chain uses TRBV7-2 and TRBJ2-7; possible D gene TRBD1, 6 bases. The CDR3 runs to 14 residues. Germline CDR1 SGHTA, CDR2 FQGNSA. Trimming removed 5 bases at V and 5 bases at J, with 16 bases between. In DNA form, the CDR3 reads TGTGCCAGCAGCACCGGGACAAGGGGCGACGAGCAGTACTTC. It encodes CASSTGTRGDEQYF.

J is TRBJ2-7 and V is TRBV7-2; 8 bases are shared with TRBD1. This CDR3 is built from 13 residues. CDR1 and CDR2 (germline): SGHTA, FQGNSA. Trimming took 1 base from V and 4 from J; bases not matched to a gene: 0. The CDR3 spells CASSLGTGYEQYF. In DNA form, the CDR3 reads TGTGCCAGCAGCTTAGGGACAGGGTACGAGCAGTACTTC. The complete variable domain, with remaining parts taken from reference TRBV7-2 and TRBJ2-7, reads GAGVSQSPSNKVTEKGKDVELRCDPISGHTALYWYRQSLGQGLEFLIYFQGNSAPDKSGLPSDRFSAERTGGSVSTLTIQRTQQEDSAVYLCASSLGTGYEQYFGPGTRLTVT.

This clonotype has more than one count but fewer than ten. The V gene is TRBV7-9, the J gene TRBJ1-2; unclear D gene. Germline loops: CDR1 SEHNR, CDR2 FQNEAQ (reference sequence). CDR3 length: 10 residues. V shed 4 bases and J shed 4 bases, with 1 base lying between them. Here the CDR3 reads CASSSYGYTF. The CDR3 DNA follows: TGTGCCAGCAGCTCCTATGGCTACACCTTC.

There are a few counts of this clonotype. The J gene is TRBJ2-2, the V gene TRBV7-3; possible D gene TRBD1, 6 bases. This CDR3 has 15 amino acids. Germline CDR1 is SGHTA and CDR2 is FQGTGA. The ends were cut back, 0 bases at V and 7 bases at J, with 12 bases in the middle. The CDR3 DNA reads TGTGCCAGCAGCTTAACGCCAGGGGTGGACGGGGAGCTGTTTTTT. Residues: CASSLTPGVDGELFF.

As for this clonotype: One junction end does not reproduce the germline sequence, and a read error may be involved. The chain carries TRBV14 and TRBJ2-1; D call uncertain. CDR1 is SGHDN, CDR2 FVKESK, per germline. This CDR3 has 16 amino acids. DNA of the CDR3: TGTGCCAGCAGCCAAGATTCTCGGAGCTCCTACAATAAGCAGTTCTTC. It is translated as CASSQDSRSSYNKQFF.

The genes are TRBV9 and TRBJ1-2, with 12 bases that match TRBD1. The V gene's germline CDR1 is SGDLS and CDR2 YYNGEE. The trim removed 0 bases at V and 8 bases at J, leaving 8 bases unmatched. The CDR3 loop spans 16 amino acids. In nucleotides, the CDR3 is TGTGCCAGCAGCGTAGAGGGGACAGGGGGCAATCGCGGCTACACCTTC. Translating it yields CASSVEGTGGNRGYTF.

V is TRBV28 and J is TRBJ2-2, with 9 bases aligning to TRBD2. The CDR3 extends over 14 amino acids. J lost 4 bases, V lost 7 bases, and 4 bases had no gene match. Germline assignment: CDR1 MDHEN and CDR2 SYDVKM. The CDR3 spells CASTASGATGELFF. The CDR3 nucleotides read TGTGCCAGCACTGCTAGCGGGGCCACCGGGGAGCTGTTTTTT.

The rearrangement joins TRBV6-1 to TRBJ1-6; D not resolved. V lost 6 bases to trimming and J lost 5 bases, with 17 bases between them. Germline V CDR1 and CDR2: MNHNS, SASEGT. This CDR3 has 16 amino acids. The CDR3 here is CASSIGPGAHNSPLHF. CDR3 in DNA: TGTGCCAGCAGCATAGGACCGGGCGCCCATAATTCACCCCTCCACTTT.

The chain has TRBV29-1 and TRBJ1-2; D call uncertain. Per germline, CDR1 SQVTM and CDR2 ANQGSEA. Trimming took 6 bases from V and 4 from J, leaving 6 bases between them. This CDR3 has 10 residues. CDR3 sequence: CSVGSYGYTF. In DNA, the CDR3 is TGCAGCGTGGGATCCTATGGCTACACCTTC.

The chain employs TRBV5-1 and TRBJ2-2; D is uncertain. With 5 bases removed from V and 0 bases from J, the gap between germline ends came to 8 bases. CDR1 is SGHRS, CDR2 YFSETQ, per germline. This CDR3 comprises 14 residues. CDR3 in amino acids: CASSPQPNTGELFF. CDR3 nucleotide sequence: TGCGCCAGCAGTCCCCAGCCGAACACCGGGGAGCTGTTTTTT. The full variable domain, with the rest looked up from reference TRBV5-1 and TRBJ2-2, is KAGVTQTPRYLIKTRGQQVTLSCSPISGHRSVSWYQQTPGQGLQFLFEYFSETQRNKGNFPGRFSGRQFSNSRSEMNVSTLELGDSALYLCASSPQPNTGELFFGEGSRLTVL.